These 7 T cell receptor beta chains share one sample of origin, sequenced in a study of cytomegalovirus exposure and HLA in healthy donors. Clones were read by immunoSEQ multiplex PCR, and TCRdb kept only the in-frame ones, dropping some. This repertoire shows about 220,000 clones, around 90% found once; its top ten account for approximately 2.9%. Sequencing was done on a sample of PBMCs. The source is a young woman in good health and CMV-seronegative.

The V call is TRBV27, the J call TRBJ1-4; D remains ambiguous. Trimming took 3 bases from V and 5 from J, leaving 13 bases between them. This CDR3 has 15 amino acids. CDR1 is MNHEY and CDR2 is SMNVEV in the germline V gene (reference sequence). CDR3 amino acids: CASSFVETMNEKLFF. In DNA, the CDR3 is TGTGCCAGCAGTTTTGTCGAGACAATGAATGAAAAACTGTTTTTT.

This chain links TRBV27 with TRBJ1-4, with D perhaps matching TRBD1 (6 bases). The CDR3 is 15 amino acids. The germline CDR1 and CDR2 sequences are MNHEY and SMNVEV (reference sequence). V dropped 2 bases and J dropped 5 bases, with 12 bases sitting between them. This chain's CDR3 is CASSLTPTGNEKLFF. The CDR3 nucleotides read TGTGCCAGCAGTTTAACCCCCACAGGGAATGAAAAACTGTTTTTT.

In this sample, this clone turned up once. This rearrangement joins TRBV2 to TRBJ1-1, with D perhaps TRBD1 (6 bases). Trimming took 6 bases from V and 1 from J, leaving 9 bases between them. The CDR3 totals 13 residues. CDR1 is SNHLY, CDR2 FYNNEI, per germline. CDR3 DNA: TGTGCCAGCAGGGACAGTGAGAACACTGAAGCTTTCTTT. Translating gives CASRDSENTEAFF.

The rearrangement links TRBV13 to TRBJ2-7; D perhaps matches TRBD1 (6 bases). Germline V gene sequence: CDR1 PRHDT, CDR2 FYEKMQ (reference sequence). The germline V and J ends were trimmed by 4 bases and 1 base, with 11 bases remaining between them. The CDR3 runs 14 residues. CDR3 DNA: TGTGCCAGCAGCTCAGGACAGAGATCCTACGAGCAGTACTTC. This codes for CASSSGQRSYEQYF.

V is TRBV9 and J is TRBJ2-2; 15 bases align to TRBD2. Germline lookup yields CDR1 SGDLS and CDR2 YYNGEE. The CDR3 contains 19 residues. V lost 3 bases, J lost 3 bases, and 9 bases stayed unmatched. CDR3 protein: CASSDGLAGGERDTGELFF. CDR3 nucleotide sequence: TGTGCCAGCAGCGACGGACTAGCGGGAGGGGAAAGGGACACCGGGGAGCTGTTTTTT.

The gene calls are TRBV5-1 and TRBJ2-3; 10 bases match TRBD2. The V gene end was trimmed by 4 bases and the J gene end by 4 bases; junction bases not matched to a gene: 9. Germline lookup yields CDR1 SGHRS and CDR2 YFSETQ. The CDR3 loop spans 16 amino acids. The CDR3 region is CASSRPLAGEADTQYF. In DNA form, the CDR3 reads TGCGCCAGCAGCCGTCCTCTAGCGGGAGAGGCAGATACGCAGTATTTT.

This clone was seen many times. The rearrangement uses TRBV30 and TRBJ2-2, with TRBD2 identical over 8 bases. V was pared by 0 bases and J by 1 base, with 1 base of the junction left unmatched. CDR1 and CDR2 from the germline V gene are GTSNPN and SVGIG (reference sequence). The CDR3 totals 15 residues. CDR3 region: CAWSVLAENTGELFF. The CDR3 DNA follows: TGTGCCTGGAGTGTACTAGCGGAGAACACCGGGGAGCTGTTTTTT.